The clone carrying this TCR beta chain was observed at least ten times. The antigen is undetermined. RNA transcripts yielded amplified TCR beta CDR3 regions. Second-round multiplex PCR followed a first-round RT-PCR using HTBI primers. One entry per CDR3 protein, called by TCRdb with MiXCR from the multiplex PCR reads. This sample has hundreds of thousands of distinct CDR3 sequences, with about 20% found just once. The CDR3 length is 15 residues. Germline loops: CDR1 SGHAT, CDR2 FQNNGV. V lost 0 bases and J 7 bases, leaving 13 bases between the germline ends. In this cohort's terms, stable hyperthyroidism meant no ophthalmopathy by 18 months of follow-up. People with hyperthyroidism were aged 18 to 65 and newly diagnosed, under 2 months' duration. Clinicians made diagnoses from clinical symptoms, serum thyroxine, TRAb, thyroid ultrasound and orbital computed tomography. The data derive from a study of Graves' ophthalmopathy and Graves' hyperthyroidism. Findings of the study overall: For predicting ophthalmopathy progression, the model had 70.59% sensitivity and approximately 72% specificity.

Sequencing was performed on peripheral blood. This clonotype originated in a woman between 18 and 29 years old with stable Graves' hyperthyroidism. Some clones in this sample may be carry-over from other donors' samples. The chain employs TRBV11-2 and TRBJ1-5; possibly TRBD1 for D (6 bases). CDR3 bases: TGTGCCAGCAGCTTAGACAGGGGAGCGGAACAGCCCCAGCATTTT. Translating it yields CASSLDRGAEQPQHF.